What follows are 24 T cell receptor beta chains derived from one specimen sequenced in a study of T cell clonality in common variable immunodeficiency. Libraries were prepared by immunoSEQ multiplex PCR; TCRdb keeps only in-frame clonotypes and omits some of them. The sample presents 50,000 to 55,000 clones, none singletons. Sequenced material: peripheral blood mononuclear cells. These receptors were taken from a person aged 18 to 75 in good health.

This clone was detected many times. Read coverage stops 3 residues before the CDR3 terminus; the germline J gene supplies the remainder. This CDR3 is also generated by other DNA sequences in the sample. This chain links TRBV29-1 with TRBJ1-2, with TRBD1 matching 9 bases. The CDR3 covers 13 residues. V lost 6 bases, J lost 5 bases, and 7 bases stayed unmatched. Germline V gene lookup returns CDR1 SQVTM and CDR2 ANQGSEA. The CDR3 DNA, read in part, is TGCAGCGTCGAGTTAGACAGGGGGTATGGC. It translates to CSVELDRGYG. The whole CDR3 protein is CSVELDRGYGYTF.

This clone was observed at least ten times. The CDR3 protein is CASSSDPGGPAGTQYF. The covered CDR3 bases are TGTGCCAGCAGCTCTGATCCCGGGGGGCCGGCAGGGACC. The rearrangement uses TRBV7-8 and TRBJ2-5, with D perhaps matching TRBD2 (7 bases). The observed sequence ends 3 residues before the CDR3 terminus, with the missing tail filled in from the germline J gene. Germline lookup yields CDR1 SGHVS and CDR2 FQNEAQ. This CDR3 is 16 amino acids long. The V and J ends lost 4 bases and 7 bases respectively, with 22 bases between them.

This clone was recorded many times. The missing CDR3 end, 3 residues past where the read stops, is filled in from the germline J gene. The J gene is TRBJ2-7, the V gene TRBV12-3 or TRBV12-4, with 7 positions matching TRBD1. The CDR3 spans 17 residues. The J segment lost 0 bases and the V segment lost 5 bases, leaving 13 bases of the junction unmatched. Incomplete CDR3 DNA: TGTGCCAGCAGTAAGGGGACCCCGGGACAGAGCTCCTACGAG. Translation gives CASSKGTPGQSSYE. The whole CDR3 is CASSKGTPGQSSYEQYF.

This clone was found many times. The CDR3 end is not reached by the read, which stops 3 residues before it; the germline J gene fills it in. This chain links TRBV5-4 with TRBJ1-6; TRBD1 aligns across 7 bases. V trimming: 4 bases; J trimming: 11 bases; junction bases outside the gene matches: 9. The CDR3 spans 14 residues. Looked up from germline, CDR1 is SGHNT and CDR2 is YYREEE (reference sequence). The sequenced CDR3 bases are TGTGCCAGCAGCCCGACAGGGCTTGAGGCACCC. Protein product: CASSPTGLEAP. The whole CDR3 protein reads CASSPTGLEAPLHF.

Many counts were recorded for this clone. The CDR3 bases that were read are TGCAGTGCTAGTCCTCACTCAAAGGGCAGGGGAGATACG. This sequence encodes CSASPHSKGRGDT. The full CDR3 reads CSASPHSKGRGDTQYF. The rearrangement joins TRBV20-1 to TRBJ2-3; tentative D call: TRBD1 (6 bases). The read is 3 residues too short to cover the CDR3 end, so that end is filled in from the germline J gene. Germline lookup yields CDR1 DFQATT and CDR2 SNEGSKA (reference sequence). This CDR3 is built from 16 residues. Trimming shortened V by 3 bases and J by 5 bases, and 21 bases separated the two germline ends.

This clone was recorded at least ten times. The observed sequence ends 3 residues before the CDR3 terminus, with the missing tail filled in from the germline J gene. The chain is built from TRBV5-1 and TRBJ1-4; the match to TRBD1 covers 7 bases. V lost 4 bases, J lost 8 bases, and 14 bases stayed unmatched. The germline CDR1 and CDR2 sequences are SGHRS and YFSETQ. The CDR3 contains 16 residues. The part of the CDR3 DNA that was read is TGCGCCAGCAGCCAGGGGGTGACCTCCGAGAGGGAAAAA. It yields the protein CASSQGVTSEREK. The CDR3, in full, reads CASSQGVTSEREKLFF.

This clone was seen repeatedly, ten times or more. CDR3 DNA (partial): TGTGCCAGCAGTTGGACACTACAAGAGACC. Amino acid sequence: CASSWTLQET. The whole CDR3 protein reads CASSWTLQETQYF. This chain links TRBV6-2 or TRBV6-3 with TRBJ2-5; tentative D call: TRBD1 (5 bases). The CDR3 end lies 3 residues beyond the end of the read and is filled in from the germline J gene. Trimming stripped 4 bases from V and 2 bases from J, with 8 bases between. Looked up from germline, CDR1 is MNHEY and CDR2 is SVGEGT. CDR3 length: 13 residues.

This clone was observed many times. The observed sequence ends 3 residues before the CDR3 terminus, with the missing tail filled in from the germline J gene. The sample contains more than one DNA sequence encoding this CDR3. The V call is TRBV10-3, the J call TRBJ1-5, with 8 bases identical to TRBD1. The CDR3 totals 14 residues. In germline, CDR1 is ENHRY, CDR2 SYGVKD. Losses at the gene ends were 6 bases for V and 5 bases for J; bases not matched to a gene: 6. CDR3 bases read: TGTGCCATCAGCGTTGACAGGGGTGATCAGCCC. Amino acid sequence: CAISVDRGDQP. The full CDR3 sequence reads CAISVDRGDQPQHF.

This clone was picked up many times. The read ends 3 residues before the CDR3 terminus; that terminus is restored from the germline J gene. The chain recombines TRBV12-3 or TRBV12-4 with TRBJ2-1, with 7 bases fitting TRBD1. V shed 6 bases and J 4 bases; nucleotides not matched to a gene: 6. The CDR3 sequence is 14 residues long. CDR3 DNA, as far as it was read: TGTGCCAGCAGACGGGACAGACAATACAATGAG. Encoded protein: CASRRDRQYNE. The CDR3 as a whole reads CASRRDRQYNEQFF.

This clone showed up many times. The CDR3 end falls 3 residues outside the read, so it is completed with the germline J gene. The rearrangement joins TRBV20-1 to TRBJ2-2, with D tentatively TRBD1 (6 bases). CDR3 size: 15 residues. Trimming pared 5 bases from V and 1 base from J, leaving 14 bases between. Germline values: CDR1 DFQATT, CDR2 SNEGSKA (reference sequence). The sequenced CDR3 bases are TGCAGTGCTCCCGGACAGCGACAGAACACCGGGGAG. Protein sequence: CSAPGQRQNTGE. The complete CDR3 reads CSAPGQRQNTGELFF.

There are many counts of this clone. The read ends 3 residues shy of where the CDR3 ends; the end is completed using the germline J gene. This chain connects TRBV5-1 to TRBJ1-2; TRBD1 matches at 10 bases. The germline V gene has CDR1 SGHRS and CDR2 YFSETQ. The CDR3 totals 15 residues. Trimming took 7 bases from V and 6 from J; bases not matched to a gene: 12. The CDR3 spells CASAPRDRGKDGYTF. The CDR3 bases that were read are TGCGCCAGCGCACCCCGGGACAGGGGTAAGGATGGC.

This clone was seen at least ten times. The CDR3 end is not reached by the read, which stops 3 residues before it; the germline J gene fills it in. V and J are TRBV10-3 and TRBJ1-4; D gene uncertain. The CDR3 spans 13 residues. Germline V CDR1 and CDR2: ENHRY, SYGVKD. The germline V and J ends were trimmed by 2 bases and 8 bases, with 9 bases remaining between them. CDR3 loop: CAISEKGGEKLFF. CDR3 DNA, as far as it was read: TGTGCCATCAGTGAGAAGGGTGGCGAAAAA.

This clone was seen many times. The read ends 3 residues shy of where the CDR3 ends; the end is completed using the germline J gene. The chain links TRBV7-6 to TRBJ1-4; no firm D call. The CDR3 length is 16 residues. Per the germline V gene, CDR1 is SGHVS and CDR2 is FNYEAQ. Trimming shortened V by 1 base and J by 0 bases, and 9 bases separated the two germline ends. CDR3 DNA, as far as it was read: TGTGCCAGCAGCTTAGTTAGCTTAGCAACTAATGAAAAA. Amino acid sequence: CASSLVSLATNEK. The whole CDR3 protein reads CASSLVSLATNEKLFF.

This clone was seen ten or more times. The DNA ends 3 residues before the CDR3 does, and the rest of the CDR3 is filled in from the germline J gene. The rearrangement joins TRBV29-1 to TRBJ1-1; D uncertain. CDR1 SQVTM and CDR2 ANQGSEA come from the germline V gene. The CDR3 spans 10 residues. The V end lost 4 bases, the J end lost 4 bases, and 4 bases lay between the germline ends. The covered CDR3 bases are TGCAGCGTTGGCGGCACTGAA. This gives the protein CSVGGTE. The entire CDR3 is CSVGGTEAFF.

This clone occurred many times. The part of the CDR3 DNA that was read is TGTGCCAGCAGCTTAGACCCAGGCCCTGAG. It encodes CASSLDPGPE. Given in full, the CDR3 is CASSLDPGPEQFF. The rearrangement links TRBV7-9 to TRBJ2-1; D is unclear. The missing CDR3 end, 3 residues past where the read stops, is filled in from the germline J gene. This CDR3 is built from 13 residues. The germline V gene encodes CDR1 SEHNR and CDR2 FQNEAQ (reference sequence). Trimming left V 1 base short and J 9 bases short, with 10 bases between.

This clone was observed at least ten times. The read finishes 3 residues shy of the CDR3 end, and the germline J gene is used to complete it. The chain is built from TRBV7-8 and TRBJ1-1, with 7 bases that match TRBD1. This CDR3 spans 13 amino acids. CDR1 is SGHVS, CDR2 FQNEAQ, per germline. V lost 7 bases and J lost 5; bases outside the gene matches: 7. CDR3 in amino acids: CASNLGGQTEAFF. The CDR3 DNA, read in part, is TGTGCCAGCAACCTAGGGGGACAGACTGAA. The full variable domain, with the rest looked up from reference TRBV7-8 and TRBJ1-1, is GAGVSQSPRYKVAKRGQDVALRCDPISGHVSLFWYQQALGQGPEFLTYFQNEAQLDKSGLPSDRFFAERPEGSVSTLKIQRTQQEDSAVYLCASNLGGQTEAFFGQGTRLTVV.

This clone was recorded at least ten times. The read terminates 3 residues ahead of where the CDR3 ends, so the germline J gene completes it. V usage is TRBV20-1 and J usage is TRBJ2-3, with a tentative D call TRBD2 (5 bases). The germline V gene has CDR1 DFQATT and CDR2 SNEGSKA (reference sequence). This CDR3 has 11 residues. CDR3 region: CSARDEGPQYF. The sequenced part of the CDR3 DNA is TGCAGTGCTAGAGACGAGGGCCCG.

This clone was seen ten or more times. The read ends 3 residues shy of where the CDR3 ends; the end is completed using the germline J gene. The V and J genes are TRBV6-2 or TRBV6-3 and TRBJ2-5; no reliable D call. Trimming pared 3 bases from V and 2 bases from J, leaving 7 bases between. Germline assignment: CDR1 MNHEY and CDR2 SVGEGT. This CDR3 spans 13 amino acids. The sequenced CDR3 bases are TGTGCCAGCAGTTATTCTCAGCAAGAGACC. Protein: CASSYSQQET. The CDR3 in full is CASSYSQQETQYF.

Worth noting for this clone: The observed sequence ends 3 residues before the CDR3 terminus, with the missing tail filled in from the germline J gene. The chain joins TRBV7-3 to TRBJ1-2; TRBD1 aligns across 7 bases. The length of the CDR3 is 16 residues. Germline CDR1 and CDR2: SGHTA and FQGTGA. CDR3 amino acids: CASSILGGRGLGTYTF. The CDR3 DNA, read in part, is TGTGCCAGCAGCATCCTCGGCGGGAGGGGGCTGGGTACC. The full variable domain, with the rest looked up from reference TRBV7-3 and TRBJ1-2, is GAGVSQTPSNKVTEKGKYVELRCDPISGHTALYWYRQSLGQGPEFLIYFQGTGAADDSGLPNDRFFAVRPEGSVSTLKIQRTERGDSAVYLCASSILGGRGLGTYTFGSGTRLTVV.

This clone came up many times. Coverage ceases 3 residues before the CDR3 finishes, and the germline J gene fills in the end. The gene calls are TRBV20-1 and TRBJ1-1, with D perhaps TRBD1 (6 bases). The germline V and J ends were trimmed by 4 bases and 3 bases, with 15 bases remaining between them. Germline V gene sequence: CDR1 DFQATT, CDR2 SNEGSKA (reference sequence). The CDR3 runs to 14 residues. The CDR3 reads CSAMLLGQDTEAFF. CDR3 DNA (partial): TGCAGTGCTATGCTTCTGGGACAAGACACTGAA.

Concerning this clone: The read finishes 3 residues shy of the CDR3 end, and the germline J gene is used to complete it. The chain couples TRBV5-1 to TRBJ2-7, with 8 bases that match TRBD2. Germline-derived CDR1 and CDR2 are SGHRS and YFSETQ. This CDR3 has 16 residues. The V gene end was trimmed by 4 bases and the J gene end by 1 base; junction bases not matched to a gene: 10. CDR3 DNA, as far as it was read: TGCGCCAGCAGCCCCTGGCCCGGGACTAGTTCCTACGAG. Translated, it gives CASSPWPGTSSYE. The complete CDR3 reads CASSPWPGTSSYEQYF.

This clone has at least ten counts. One end of the junction fails to match germline, which may point to a read error. The CDR3 sequence: CASSQELLRSGSSGELFF. Incomplete CDR3 DNA: TGCGCCAGCAGCCAAGAGCTCCTCCGTAGCGGGAGTAGCGGGGAG. The gene calls are TRBV4-2 and TRBJ2-2; 9 bases are shared with TRBD2. The CDR3 end falls 3 residues outside the read, so it is completed with the germline J gene. The CDR3 runs 18 residues. Germline V lookup: CDR1 LGHNA, CDR2 YNFKEQ.

This clone was seen ten or more times. The read is 3 residues too short to cover the CDR3 end, so that end is filled in from the germline J gene. The rearrangement links TRBV6-2 or TRBV6-3 to TRBJ2-3; tentatively, D is TRBD1 (6 bases). The ends were cut back, 7 bases at V and 3 bases at J, with 17 bases in the middle. CDR1 and CDR2 from the germline V gene are MNHEY and SVGEGT. This CDR3 region has 15 residues. This CDR3 is CASTKNRVGTDTQYF. The CDR3 DNA, read in part, is TGTGCCAGCACCAAAAACAGGGTGGGGACAGATACG.

This clone was observed a few times. Read coverage stops 3 residues before the CDR3 terminus; the germline J gene supplies the remainder. The gene calls are TRBV19 and TRBJ1-1, with 7 bases lining up with TRBD1. CDR3 length: 15 residues. The J segment lost 4 bases and the V segment lost 6 bases, leaving 11 bases of the junction unmatched. The germline V gene encodes CDR1 LNHDA and CDR2 SQIVND (reference sequence). The covered CDR3 bases are TGTGCCAGTAGCCAACCCCGGACAGGTCGCACTGAA. Its translation is CASSQPRTGRTE. The complete CDR3 sequence is CASSQPRTGRTEAFF.